The next 13 T cell receptor beta chains were all read from a single sample in a study of OX40 agonist ivuxolimab in advanced cancers. Generated by immunoSEQ multiplex PCR, the TCRdb table keeps only in-frame clones and is missing some. This table holds some 97,000 clones, 75% to 95% found once. The sequences come from CD4+ or CD8+ T cells sorted from blood, collected in a trial of the OX40 agonist ivuxolimab. The receptors were gathered from an adult with an advanced solid tumor such as melanoma, head and neck, liver or kidney cancer.

The chain is built from TRBV27 and TRBJ2-7; 10 bases are shared with TRBD1. V shed 5 bases and J 7 bases; nucleotides not matched to a gene: 8. The length of the CDR3 is 14 residues. The V gene's germline CDR1 is MNHEY and CDR2 SMNVEV (reference sequence). CDR3 residues: CASSKGQGRGEQYF. The CDR3 nucleotides read TGTGCCAGCAGTAAGGGACAGGGGAGGGGGGAGCAGTACTTC.

V usage is TRBV28 and J usage is TRBJ1-2; D is undetermined. The germline V gene encodes CDR1 MDHEN and CDR2 SYDVKM. The CDR3 loop spans 13 amino acids. V lost 8 bases and J 7 bases, leaving 17 bases between the germline ends. The CDR3 DNA follows: TGTGCCAGCTCCCGAGGGATAAAGGGTGGCTACACCTTC. Amino acids: CASSRGIKGGYTF.

The chain links TRBV6-1 to TRBJ2-7, with 7 nucleotides matching TRBD1. The J segment lost 0 bases and the V segment lost 6 bases, leaving 5 bases of the junction unmatched. The CDR3 consists of 14 residues. Germline V lookup: CDR1 MNHNS, CDR2 SASEGT. The CDR3 nucleotides read TGTGCCAGCAGCTCGAACAGGGGCTCCTACGAGCAGTACTTC. Translating it yields CASSSNRGSYEQYF.

This clone showed up just once. The chain carries TRBV19 and TRBJ1-5; TRBD1 matches 7 bases. J lost 2 bases, V lost 7 bases, and 8 bases had no gene match. The CDR3 totals 15 residues. CDR1 LNHDA and CDR2 SQIVND come from the germline V gene (reference sequence). The CDR3 reads CASTEGTARNQPQHF. The CDR3 DNA reads as TGTGCCAGTACCGAGGGGACAGCGCGCAATCAGCCCCAGCATTTT.

This chain uses TRBV9 with TRBJ2-5; TRBD1 agrees at 8 bases. CDR3 size: 14 residues. Per the germline V gene, CDR1 is SGDLS and CDR2 is YYNGEE. V dropped 3 bases and J dropped 2; count of bases not matched to a gene: 3. CDR3 coding DNA: TGTGCCAGCAGCGAAAGGACAGGGCAAGAGACCCAGTACTTC. The encoded protein is CASSERTGQETQYF.

CDR3 protein: CASSPEGLFTGELFF. The CDR3 DNA sequence: TGTGCCAGCTCACCGGAGGGACTTTTTACCGGGGAGCTGTTTTTT. The V gene is TRBV18, the J gene TRBJ2-2; possible D gene TRBD2, 6 bases. Per germline, CDR1 KGHSH and CDR2 LQKENI. The length of the CDR3 is 15 residues. The ends were cut back, 3 bases at V and 5 bases at J, with 13 bases in the middle.

The gene calls are TRBV5-5 and TRBJ2-7; 11 bases line up with TRBD2. CDR1 is SGHKS, CDR2 YYEKEE, per germline (reference sequence). J was trimmed by 4 bases and V by 5 bases; bases with no gene match: 8. CDR3 length: 15 residues. CDR3 nucleotides: TGTGCCAGCAGTTATCGACTAGCGGGACTATACGAGCAGTACTTC. It translates to CASSYRLAGLYEQYF.

This clone was found once. The chain recombines TRBV19 with TRBJ1-1; possibly TRBD1 for D (6 bases). The CDR3 runs to 16 residues. Germline V gene lookup returns CDR1 LNHDA and CDR2 SQIVND (reference sequence). V was pared by 6 bases and J by 0 bases, with 17 bases between. This chain's CDR3 is CASRRGQSIMNTEAFF. CDR3 nucleotide sequence: TGTGCCAGTAGAAGAGGACAGTCGATAATGAACACTGAAGCTTTCTTT.

The J gene is TRBJ2-1, the V gene TRBV18, with D unresolved. Germline CDR1 reads KGHSH; CDR2 reads LQKENI. The CDR3 spans 16 residues. V was trimmed by 0 bases and J by 0 bases, leaving 9 bases between them. The CDR3 region has the DNA TGTGCCAGCTCACCACCTGGCCGTGGCTCCTACAATGAGCAGTTCTTC. Protein product: CASSPPGRGSYNEQFF. The entire variable domain, with the rest obtained from reference TRBV18 and TRBJ2-1, is as follows: NAGVMQNPRHLVRRRGQEARLRCSPMKGHSHVYWYRQLPEEGLKFMVYLQKENIIDESGMPKERFSAEFPKEGPSILRIQQVVRGDSAAYFCASSPPGRGSYNEQFFGPGTRLTVL.

In its sample, this clone was seen once. This chain's CDR3 is CATGTASLNIQYF. CDR3 nucleotide sequence: TGTGCCACCGGGACAGCTAGTCTAAACATTCAGTACTTC. V is TRBV5-4 and J is TRBJ2-4; 7 bases map to TRBD1. The V segment lost 9 bases and the J segment 6 bases; nucleotides outside the gene matches: 9. The V gene's germline CDR1 is SGHNT and CDR2 YYREEE (reference sequence). The CDR3 has 13 amino acids.

The chain employs TRBV23-1 and TRBJ1-5; D gene uncertain. TRBV23-1 carries the ORF label, with uncertain function. The length of the CDR3 is 13 residues. Trimming stripped 7 bases from V and 3 bases from J, with 10 bases between. CDR3 DNA: TGCGCCAGCAACTCTGCGGACAATCAGCCCCAGCATTTT. It encodes CASNSADNQPQHF.

The chain has TRBV29-1 and TRBJ2-1; D is possibly TRBD2 (5 bases). V dropped 2 bases and J dropped 3 bases, with 20 bases sitting between them. This CDR3 has 17 amino acids. The germline V gene encodes CDR1 SQVTM and CDR2 ANQGSEA. CDR3 nucleotide sequence: TGCAGCGTTGAATTAGTCCCGTTGGGAGCGTACTACAATGAGCAGTTCTTC. It is translated as CSVELVPLGAYYNEQFF.

This sequence joins TRBV5-6 and TRBJ1-5; no definite D call. The V end was cut by 7 bases, the J end by 0 bases, with 14 bases between. CDR1 is SGHDT, CDR2 YYEEEE, per germline. The CDR3 totals 15 residues. The CDR3 reads CASQSGRGSNQPQHF. CDR3 nucleotide sequence: TGTGCCAGCCAAAGCGGACGGGGTAGCAATCAGCCCCAGCATTTT.